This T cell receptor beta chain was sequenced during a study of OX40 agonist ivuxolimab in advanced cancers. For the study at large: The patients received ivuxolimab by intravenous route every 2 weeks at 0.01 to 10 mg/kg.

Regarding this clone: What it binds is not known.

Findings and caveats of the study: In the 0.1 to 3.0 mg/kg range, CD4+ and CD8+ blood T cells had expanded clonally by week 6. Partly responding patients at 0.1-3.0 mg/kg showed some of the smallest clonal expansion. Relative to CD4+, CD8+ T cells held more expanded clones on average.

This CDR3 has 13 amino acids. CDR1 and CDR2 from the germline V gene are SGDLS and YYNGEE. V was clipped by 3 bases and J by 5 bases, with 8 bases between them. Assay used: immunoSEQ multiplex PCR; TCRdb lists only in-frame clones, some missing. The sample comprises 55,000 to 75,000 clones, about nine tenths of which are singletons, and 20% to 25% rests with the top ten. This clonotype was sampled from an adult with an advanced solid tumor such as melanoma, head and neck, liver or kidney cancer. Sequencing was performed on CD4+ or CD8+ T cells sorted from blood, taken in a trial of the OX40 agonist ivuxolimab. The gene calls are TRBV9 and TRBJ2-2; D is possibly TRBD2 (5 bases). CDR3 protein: CASSAGITGELFF. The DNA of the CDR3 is TGTGCCAGCAGCGCGGGAATAACCGGGGAGCTGTTTTTT. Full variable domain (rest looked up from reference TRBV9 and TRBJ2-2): DSGVTQTPKHLITATGQRVTLRCSPRSGDLSVYWYQQSLDQGLQFLIQYYNGEERAKGNILERFSAQQFPDLHSELNLSSLELGDSALYFCASSAGITGELFFGEGSRLTVL.